This record covers a single T cell receptor (beta chain). The antigen this receptor binds is unknown. The record has no base qualities; no much larger clone is one base away. The data derive from a study of blood T cell repertoires in COVID-19 (dated by TCRdb to 2019 to 2021). A note on the overall study: Samples covering the acute and convalescent phases of COVID-19 were provided by collaborators in the United States, Italy and Spain. The material from the prospective study consisted of cDNA or gDNA derived from T cells, B-cell-depleted T cells, or PBMCs. The dataset comprised deeply sampled blood TCRbeta repertoires from subjects exposed to, actively infected with, or recovered from COVID-19. Samples were obtained from the ongoing ImmuneRACE study (first 160 participants) and from some 1,200 subjects provided by 6 global collaborators. Where available, HLA class I and class II types were obtained from metadata supplied by the sample provider rather than from assay-based typing. The repertoires were made available in a free public database intended to serve as a resource for research on the immune response to SARS-CoV-2. The sample metadata nearly always contained a de-identified subject ID, COVID-19 status, age in years and sex. The research as a whole found: The amount of clinical and demographic metadata varied by source and participant and was provided uncurated.

TCRbeta CDR3 regions were amplified from genomic DNA using the immunoSEQ Assay, a bias-controlled multiplex PCR. The original methods were these. The number of nucleated cells in each sample was estimated by amplification of reference gene primers within the assay. Sequence reads were collapsed and filtered to measure the absolute abundance of every unique TCRbeta CDR3 rearrangement. For each sample, productive Simpson clonality was calculated as the square root of Simpson's diversity index across productive rearrangements. As stored in TCRdb, this immuneACCESS dataset retains in-frame rearrangements with V and J assigned. A fraction of the clones does not appear; measured against another copy, unresolved V genes explain less than half of the discrepancy, and the remainder lacks a known reason. V, J and clone size are taken as reported in that table, and D and trimming were inferred from the DNA itself. Here the sample has over 100,000 clones; about 89% occur a single time. Of the sample, 3.5% to 4.5% is held by the ten largest clones.

The collaborating institutions used their own protocols to collect whole blood in K2EDTA tubes. For TCRbeta analysis, collaborators shipped samples in one of three forms: frozen whole blood, isolated PBMCs, or DNA extracted from either of those sample types. Trimming removed 2 bases from V and 7 bases from J; the gene matches leave 5 bases unexplained. Including cysteine and phenylalanine, the CDR3 has 14 amino acids. The sequence is cut down to CDR3 DNA, 42 bases in frame from base 1. CDR1 MNHNS and CDR2 SASEGT were looked up in the germline V gene. The chain uses TRBV6-1 and TRBJ1-5; 7 bases in between match TRBD1. Sequenced: peripheral blood. The sequence was collected from a man aged 35 to 55 with acute or convalescent COVID-19. The DNA sequence reads TGTGCCAGCAGTGAATTGGCAGGGGGGCAGCCCCAGCATTTT. This yields the protein CASSELAGGQPQHF.